One and the same sample provided the 8 T cell receptor beta chains below, sequenced in a study of blood T cells in healthy people across ages. It was with a sample-barcoded 5' primer and a J-beta primer mix that a second PCR of about 7 to 12 cycles was run. TCRdb independently ran MiXCR on the 5' RACE reads; one entry per CDR3 protein. The sample shows roughly 730,000 distinct CDR3 sequences, approximately 53% of them seen only once. What was sequenced was blood. These receptors were obtained from a man aged 35 to 55 in good health.

This clonotype was seen once. The V and J genes are TRBV10-3 and TRBJ1-1; D uncertain. Germline V lookup: CDR1 ENHRY, CDR2 SYGVKD. The V end was cut by 3 bases, the J end by 1 base, with 6 bases between. This CDR3 is built from 13 residues. CDR3 sequence: CAISDGRNTEAFF. The CDR3 DNA follows: TGTGCCATCAGTGACGGGAGGAACACTGAAGCTTTCTTT.

V usage is TRBV29-1 and J usage is TRBJ1-2; D not resolved. The germline gives CDR1 SQVTM, CDR2 ANQGSEA. The germline V and J ends were trimmed by 3 bases and 5 bases, with 19 bases remaining between them. The CDR3 is 15 residues long. The CDR3 reads CSVEKPTQGNYGYTF. The DNA of the CDR3 is TGCAGCGTTGAGAAACCGACTCAAGGGAATTATGGCTACACCTTC.

The chain has TRBV15 and TRBJ2-4; D ambiguous. Trimming stripped 0 bases from V and 0 bases from J, with 12 bases between. This CDR3 spans 17 amino acids. Germline-derived CDR1 and CDR2 are LNHNV and YYDKDF (reference sequence). The CDR3 loop is CATSRDGTALAKNIQYF. CDR3 coding DNA: TGTGCCACCAGCAGAGACGGCACAGCCCTAGCCAAAAACATTCAGTACTTC.

The chain has TRBV27 and TRBJ2-3; D possibly uses TRBD1 or TRBD2 (5 bases each). CDR3 length: 16 residues. Per germline, CDR1 MNHEY and CDR2 SMNVEV (reference sequence). Trimming pared 3 bases from V and 2 bases from J, leaving 15 bases between. CDR3 region: CASSLRGLEFTDTQYF. The CDR3 DNA follows: TGTGCCAGCAGTTTGAGGGGTTTGGAGTTCACAGATACGCAGTATTTT.

This chain links TRBV7-9 with TRBJ2-6; 8 nucleotides agree with TRBD1. Unmatched junction bases numbered 6, after V lost 5 bases and J lost 0 bases. Looked up from germline, CDR1 is SEHNR and CDR2 is FQNEAQ (reference sequence). The CDR3 consists of 17 residues. The CDR3 loop is CASSLGTGDSGANVLTF. CDR3 bases: TGTGCCAGCAGCCTCGGGACAGGAGACTCTGGGGCCAACGTCCTGACTTTC.

The gene calls are TRBV5-4 and TRBJ1-2; D possibly corresponds to TRBD1 (5 bases). V gave up 6 bases and J gave up 4 bases, with 16 bases separating them. This CDR3 contains 14 residues. From germline, CDR1 is SGHNT and CDR2 YYREEE (reference sequence). The CDR3 DNA follows: TGTGCCAGCACGGCCCAGGGAGGATTCTATGGCTACACCTTC. Translated, it gives CASTAQGGFYGYTF.

The genes are TRBV5-1 and TRBJ1-1; maybe TRBD1 (5 bases). The germline V and J ends were trimmed by 0 bases and 4 bases, with 16 bases remaining between them. This CDR3 comprises 16 residues. Looked up from germline, CDR1 is SGHRS and CDR2 is YFSETQ. The CDR3 reads CASSLDRGRGGTEAFF. As DNA, the CDR3 is TGCGCCAGCAGCTTGGATAGGGGCCGGGGGGGCACTGAAGCTTTCTTT. The full variable domain, with the rest looked up from reference TRBV5-1 and TRBJ1-1, is KAGVTQTPRYLIKTRGQQVTLSCSPISGHRSVSWYQQTPGQGLQFLFEYFSETQRNKGNFPGRFSGRQFSNSRSEMNVSTLELGDSALYLCASSLDRGRGGTEAFFGQGTRLTVV.

The chain uses TRBV24-1 and TRBJ1-2, with a tentative D call TRBD1 (6 bases). The V and J ends lost 4 bases and 8 bases respectively, with 13 bases between them. CDR1 KGHDR and CDR2 SFDVKD come from the germline V gene. The CDR3 runs to 13 residues. Written as DNA, the CDR3 is TGTGCCACCAGTGAACCCCTCGGGGGCGGCTACACCTTC. It specifies CATSEPLGGGYTF.